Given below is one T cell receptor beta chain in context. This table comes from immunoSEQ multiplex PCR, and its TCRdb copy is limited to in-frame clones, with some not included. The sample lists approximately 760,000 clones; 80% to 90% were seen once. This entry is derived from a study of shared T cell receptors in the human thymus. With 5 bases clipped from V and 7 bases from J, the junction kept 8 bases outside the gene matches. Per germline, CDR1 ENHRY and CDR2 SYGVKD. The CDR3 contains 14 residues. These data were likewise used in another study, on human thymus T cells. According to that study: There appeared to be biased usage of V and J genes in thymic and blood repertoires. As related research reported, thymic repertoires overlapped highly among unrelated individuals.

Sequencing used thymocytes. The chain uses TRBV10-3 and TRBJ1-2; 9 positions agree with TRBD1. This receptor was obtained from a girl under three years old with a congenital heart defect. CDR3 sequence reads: CAISIMDRGPGYTF. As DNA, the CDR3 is TGTGCCATCAGTATTATGGACAGGGGTCCTGGCTACACCTTC.